This entry describes one T cell receptor (beta chain). The CDR3 is 13 amino acids. Trimming removed 6 bases from V and 2 bases from J, with 10 bases in between. Germline V gives CDR1 SNHLY, CDR2 FYNNEI. This sample was included in a study of control samples from healthy donors and cancer patients. The method was immunoSEQ multiplex PCR; TCRdb's version includes in-frame clones alone and lacks a portion of them. The sample consists of more than 25,000 clones, about nine tenths of them appearing once. The rearrangement links TRBV2 to TRBJ1-1; the D is unclear. The TCR was taken from a man in his forties or fifties with lung cancer. The sequenced sample was PBMCs. The CDR3 bases are TGTGCCAGCAGCGCGACTACAAACACTGAAGCTTTCTTT. Protein sequence: CASSATTNTEAFF.